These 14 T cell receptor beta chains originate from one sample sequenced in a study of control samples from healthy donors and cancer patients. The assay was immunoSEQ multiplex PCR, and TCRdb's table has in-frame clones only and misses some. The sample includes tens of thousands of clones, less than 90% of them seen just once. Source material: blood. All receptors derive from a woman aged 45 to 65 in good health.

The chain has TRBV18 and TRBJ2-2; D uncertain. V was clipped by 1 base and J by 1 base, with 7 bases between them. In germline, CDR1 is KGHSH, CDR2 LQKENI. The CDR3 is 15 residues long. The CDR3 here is CASSPLNRNTGELFF. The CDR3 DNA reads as TGTGCCAGCTCACCACTAAACAGGAACACCGGGGAGCTGTTTTTT.

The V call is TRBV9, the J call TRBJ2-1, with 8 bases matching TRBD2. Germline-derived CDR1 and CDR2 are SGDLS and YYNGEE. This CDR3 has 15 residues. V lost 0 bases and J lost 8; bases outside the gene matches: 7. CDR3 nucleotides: TGTGCCAGCAGCGTAGCCAGCGGGAGTAACTATGAGCAGTTCTTC. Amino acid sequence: CASSVASGSNYEQFF.

The CDR3 spells CASSVGSKALTEAFF. CDR3 in DNA: TGTGCCAGCAGCGTAGGCTCCAAGGCCCTCACTGAAGCTTTCTTT. The chain couples TRBV9 to TRBJ1-1; D gene ambiguous. This CDR3 spans 15 amino acids. Germline CDR1 is SGDLS and CDR2 is YYNGEE. V was trimmed by 0 bases and J by 4 bases, leaving 13 bases between them.

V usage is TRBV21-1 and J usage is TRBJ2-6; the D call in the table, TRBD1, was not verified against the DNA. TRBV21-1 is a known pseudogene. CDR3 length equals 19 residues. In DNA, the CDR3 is TGTGCCAGCAGCAAAGTGCCGGGACAGGGTGTCTCTGGGGCCAACGTCCTGACTTTC. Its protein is CASSKVPGQGVSGANVLTF.

This CDR3 reads CASSARGRTEAFF. In nucleotides, the CDR3 is TGTGCCAGCAGCGCAAGGGGCCGGACTGAAGCTTTCTTT. The V call is TRBV9, the J call TRBJ1-1; TRBD1 might be the D (5 bases). V was cut by 3 bases and J by 5 bases, with 11 bases left in between. The V gene's germline CDR1 is SGDLS and CDR2 YYNGEE. There are 13 residues in the CDR3. Full variable domain (remainder filled in from reference TRBV9 and TRBJ1-1): DSGVTQTPKHLITATGQRVTLRCSPRSGDLSVYWYQQSLDQGLQFLIQYYNGEERAKGNILERFSAQQFPDLHSELNLSSLELGDSALYFCASSARGRTEAFFGQGTRLTVV.

CDR3 residues: CASSPLMEGTGELFF. The CDR3 region has the DNA TGTGCCAGCTCACCCTTGATGGAAGGCACCGGGGAGCTGTTTTTT. This chain links TRBV18 with TRBJ2-2; D unresolved. Trimming took off 3 bases at V and 4 bases at J, with 12 bases between the two ends. In germline, CDR1 is KGHSH, CDR2 LQKENI. The CDR3 extends over 15 amino acids.

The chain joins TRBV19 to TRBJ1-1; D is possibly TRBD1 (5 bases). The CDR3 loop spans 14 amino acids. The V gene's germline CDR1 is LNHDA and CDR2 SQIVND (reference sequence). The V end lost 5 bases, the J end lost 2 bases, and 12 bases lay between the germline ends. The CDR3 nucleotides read TGTGCCAGTAGTCTGGGTCAGGGTAACACTGAAGCTTTCTTT. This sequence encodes CASSLGQGNTEAFF.

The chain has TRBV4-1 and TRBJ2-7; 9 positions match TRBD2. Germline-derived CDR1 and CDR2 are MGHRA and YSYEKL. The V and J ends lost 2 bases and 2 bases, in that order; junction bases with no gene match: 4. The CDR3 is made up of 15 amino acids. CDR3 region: CASSQRLAETYEQYF. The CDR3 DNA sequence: TGCGCCAGCAGCCAACGACTAGCGGAGACCTACGAGCAGTACTTC.

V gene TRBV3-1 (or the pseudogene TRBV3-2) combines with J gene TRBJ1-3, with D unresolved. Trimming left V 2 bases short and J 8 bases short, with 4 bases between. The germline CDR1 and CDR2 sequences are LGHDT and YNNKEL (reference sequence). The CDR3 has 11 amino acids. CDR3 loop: CASSQRYTIYF. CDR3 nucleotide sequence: TGTGCCAGCAGCCAACGGTACACCATATATTTT.

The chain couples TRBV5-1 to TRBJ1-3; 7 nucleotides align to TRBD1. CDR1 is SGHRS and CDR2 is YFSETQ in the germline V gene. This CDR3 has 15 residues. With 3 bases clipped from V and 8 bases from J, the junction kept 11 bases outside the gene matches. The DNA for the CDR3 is TGCGCCAGCAGCTCCCCCGAGGGGGCAGAGGACACCATATATTTT. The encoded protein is CASSSPEGAEDTIYF.

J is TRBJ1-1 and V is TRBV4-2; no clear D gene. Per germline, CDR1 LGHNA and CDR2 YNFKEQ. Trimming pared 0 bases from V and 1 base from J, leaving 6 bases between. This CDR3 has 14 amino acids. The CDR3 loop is CASSQEPGNTEAFF. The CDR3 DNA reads TGTGCCAGCAGCCAAGAACCCGGGAACACTGAAGCTTTCTTT.

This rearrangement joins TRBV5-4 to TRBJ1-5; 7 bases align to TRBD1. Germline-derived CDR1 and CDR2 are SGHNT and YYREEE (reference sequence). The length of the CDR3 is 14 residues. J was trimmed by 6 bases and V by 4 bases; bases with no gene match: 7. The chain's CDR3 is CASSIDRARQPQHF. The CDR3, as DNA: TGTGCCAGCAGCATTGACAGGGCGCGTCAGCCCCAGCATTTT.

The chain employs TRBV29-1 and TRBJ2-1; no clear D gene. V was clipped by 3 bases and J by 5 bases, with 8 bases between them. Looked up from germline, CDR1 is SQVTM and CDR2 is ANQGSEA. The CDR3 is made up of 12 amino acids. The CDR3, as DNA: TGCAGCGTTGAGTTTCACAACAATGAGCAGTTCTTC. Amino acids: CSVEFHNNEQFF.

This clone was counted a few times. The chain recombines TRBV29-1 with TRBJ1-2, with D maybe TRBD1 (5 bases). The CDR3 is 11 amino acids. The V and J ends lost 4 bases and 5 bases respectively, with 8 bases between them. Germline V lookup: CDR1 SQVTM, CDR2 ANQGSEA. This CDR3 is CSVVRGYGYTF. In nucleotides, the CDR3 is TGCAGCGTTGTAAGGGGATATGGCTACACCTTC.